The T cell receptor (beta chain) under discussion was sequenced for a study of radiotherapy plus CTLA-4 blockade in lung cancer. In the study overall: Objective response was observed in roughly 20% of patients, and disease control in about 30%. Study-level findings and limits: Early clone dynamics of blood T cells, plus interferon-beta, reportedly predicted response best. There was expansion of tumor-derived TCR clones in blood after radiotherapy plus ipilimumab.

Worth noting for this clone: The antigen remains unidentified.

Patients with chemo-refractory metastatic non-small-cell lung cancer received focal radiation plus CTLA-4 blockade with ipilimumab. Germline V gene lookup returns CDR1 SGHTA and CDR2 FQGTGA. Trimming pared 2 bases from V and 0 bases from J, leaving 5 bases between. The CDR3 runs to 13 residues. Profiling relied on immunoSEQ multiplex PCR, and the TCRdb table lists in-frame clones only, not all of them. The data hold about 38,000 clones, with about 86% observed a single time. The rearrangement uses TRBV7-3 and TRBJ2-7; perhaps TRBD2 as D (5 bases). The sequence was collected from a human donor with non-small cell lung cancer whose response to radiotherapy plus ipilimumab could not be evaluated. The sample consisted of peripheral blood, taken from a patient treated with radiotherapy plus ipilimumab. CDR3 nucleotide sequence: TGTGCCAGCAGCTTAGCGGGCTCCTACGAGCAGTACTTC. Encoded protein: CASSLAGSYEQYF.